A single sample gave rise to the 32 T cell receptor beta chains below, sequenced in a study of T-cell memory formation after mild COVID-19. TCRdb used MiXCR to reprocess the 5' RACE reads, holding one entry per CDR3 protein. The profile shows about 400,000 distinct CDR3 sequences, approximately 18% of them singletons. Sequencing was done on a sample of PBMCs or a T cell subset sorted from them (not recorded which). These receptors originate from a man between 18 and 29 years old who had mild COVID-19 (a few samples of this study predate the infection). Cell type and time point are not known.

There are a few counts of this clonotype. This chain links TRBV4-1 with TRBJ2-7, with 9 bases fitting TRBD2. Germline CDR1 MGHRA, CDR2 YSYEKL. Losses at the gene ends were 0 bases for V and 0 bases for J; bases not matched to a gene: 9. The CDR3 runs 18 residues. CDR3: CASSQEWVAGAHSYEQYV. The CDR3 nucleotides read TGCGCCAGCAGCCAAGAATGGGTAGCGGGGGCTCACTCCTACGAGCAGTACGTC.

This chain joins TRBV10-3 and TRBJ2-3; 11 bases match TRBD2. V gave up 8 bases and J gave up 3 bases; unmatched junction bases: 4. This CDR3 contains 14 residues. The V gene's germline CDR1 is ENHRY and CDR2 SYGVKD. CDR3 DNA: TGTGCCATCCTAGCGGGGGGCCGGACAGATACGCAGTATTTT. Translated: CAILAGGRTDTQYF.

The chain links TRBV20-1 to TRBJ1-2, with 8 bases lining up with TRBD1. The CDR3 has 12 amino acids. Germline trimming cut 5 bases from V and 12 bases from J; bases unmatched to any gene: 11. CDR1 is DFQATT and CDR2 is SNEGSKA in the germline V gene (reference sequence). The CDR3 DNA reads TGCAGTGCTCAGGACAGGGAGGATCTCCACACCTTC. Protein product: CSAQDREDLHTF.

This clonotype was counted between two and nine times. V gene TRBV20-1 combines with J gene TRBJ2-3; no reliable D call. In germline, CDR1 is DFQATT, CDR2 SNEGSKA (reference sequence). This CDR3 contains 14 residues. V gave up 0 bases and J gave up 2 bases, with 9 bases separating them. In DNA, the CDR3 is TGCAGTGCTAGAGAAGGGTACCCCACAGATACGCAGTATTTT. This gives the protein CSAREGYPTDTQYF.

The CDR3 sequence is CSARDARNTEAFF. In DNA, the CDR3 is TGCAGTGCTAGAGATGCTCGTAACACTGAAGCTTTCTTT. J is TRBJ1-1 and V is TRBV20-1; D is unresolved. Between the trimmed V and J ends, which lost 0 bases and 2 bases, there was a span of 7 bases. In germline, CDR1 is DFQATT, CDR2 SNEGSKA (reference sequence). The CDR3 runs 13 residues.

This chain uses TRBV2 with TRBJ1-5, with D possibly TRBD1 on 6 matching bases. Germline V gene sequence: CDR1 SNHLY, CDR2 FYNNEI. The V end was cut by 4 bases, the J end by 12 bases, with 22 bases between. The CDR3 has 15 amino acids. The DNA for the CDR3 is TGTGCCAGCAGTGGGTCAGCCCGGGACATGTCCCACCAGCATTTT. Protein product: CASSGSARDMSHQHF.

Only a few counts were recorded for this clonotype. This chain links TRBV30 with TRBJ2-7; tentatively, D is TRBD1 (6 bases). This CDR3 region has 11 residues. Trimming shortened V by 3 bases and J by 4 bases, and 7 bases separated the two germline ends. Germline CDR1 GTSNPN, CDR2 SVGIG (reference sequence). As DNA, the CDR3 is TGTGCCTGGAGACAGGGTTACGAGCAGTACTTC. It yields the protein CAWRQGYEQYF.

This clonotype was seen only a few times. The rearrangement joins TRBV4-3 to TRBJ2-3; D remains unclear. Per the germline V gene, CDR1 is LGHNA and CDR2 is YSLEER. The V end was cut by 0 bases, the J end by 0 bases, with 13 bases between. The CDR3 contains 17 residues. In nucleotides, the CDR3 is TGCGCCAGCAGCCAAGATTGGTCAGACATCAGCACAGATACGCAGTATTTT. Its translation is CASSQDWSDISTDTQYF.

This clonotype was observed at least ten times. The chain carries TRBV7-2 and TRBJ2-5; D uncertain. V was trimmed by 5 bases and J by 3 bases, leaving 10 bases between them. Germline V gene data show CDR1 as SGHTA and CDR2 as FQGNSA. There are 13 residues in the CDR3. The CDR3 DNA reads as TGTGCCAGCAGCCTCGCCCTTAAAGAGACCCAGTACTTC. Protein: CASSLALKETQYF.

This clonotype was counted between two and nine times. The J gene is TRBJ2-1, the V gene TRBV6-5; 8 bases are shared with TRBD2. Trimming removed 3 bases from V and 0 bases from J; junction bases left unmatched: 13. The CDR3 extends over 19 amino acids. Germline values: CDR1 MNHEY, CDR2 SVGAGI. The CDR3 DNA follows: TGTGCCAGCAGTTATGGGGCTGCGGGGGGACCAAGCTCCTACAATGAGCAGTTCTTC. Translating gives CASSYGAAGGPSSYNEQFF.

This clonotype was counted a few times. The DNA of the CDR3 is TGCGCCAGCAGCTTGATATGGACAGGGGCGGTTGAGCAGTTCTTC. This sequence encodes CASSLIWTGAVEQFF. The chain uses TRBV5-1 and TRBJ2-1, with TRBD1 identical over 9 bases. With V trimmed by 1 base and J by 9 bases, 8 bases remained unmatched. The CDR3 contains 15 residues. Germline values: CDR1 SGHRS, CDR2 YFSETQ.

The V call is TRBV4-1, the J call TRBJ2-7; 11 bases line up with TRBD2. The CDR3 totals 14 residues. Germline assignment: CDR1 MGHRA and CDR2 YSYEKL. Trimming cost V 0 bases and J 6 bases; bases outside gene matches: 1. The CDR3 sequence is CASSQELAGVEQYF. CDR3 coding DNA: TGCGCCAGCAGCCAAGAACTAGCGGGGGTCGAGCAGTACTTC.

This clonotype was seen more than once but under ten times. The chain links TRBV4-2 to TRBJ2-7; D is unresolved. Per germline, CDR1 LGHNA and CDR2 YNFKEQ. The CDR3 covers 14 residues. Deletions cut 1 base from V and 3 bases from J, with 10 bases between. CDR3 DNA: TGTGCCAGCAGCCAAGGTAACGTTTACTACGAGCAGTACTTC. Translation gives CASSQGNVYYEQYF.

V is TRBV6-2 or TRBV6-3 and J is TRBJ1-1; 8 positions agree with TRBD1. CDR3 length: 12 amino acids. Trimming took 10 bases from V and 5 from J; bases not matched to a gene: 6. Germline V gene lookup returns CDR1 MNHEY and CDR2 SVGEGT. The CDR3, as DNA: TGTGCCACCGGTACAGGGGGAACTGAAGCTTTCTTT. Protein: CATGTGGTEAFF.

This clonotype turned up a few times. V usage is TRBV7-8 and J usage is TRBJ1-5; tentatively, D is TRBD1 (6 bases). V lost 5 bases and J lost 4, with 15 bases in between. Germline CDR1 and CDR2: SGHVS and FQNEAQ. This CDR3 has 15 residues. CDR3 coding DNA: TGTGCCAGCAGCCGCGATTCAGGGGAAAATCAGCCCCAGCATTTT. Its translation: CASSRDSGENQPQHF.

This clonotype was detected only a few times. The rearrangement joins TRBV24-1 to TRBJ2-3, with 7 bases identical to TRBD2. Germline V gives CDR1 KGHDR, CDR2 SFDVKD. The junction had 8 bases not matched to a gene; V was cut back by 4 bases and J by 5 bases. This CDR3 spans 15 amino acids. The DNA of the CDR3 is TGTGCCACCAGTGACCCTGGACTAGTCGGAGATACGCAGTATTTT. It codes for CATSDPGLVGDTQYF.

This clonotype was recorded many times. The genes are TRBV5-1 and TRBJ1-1; no firm D call. Germline V CDR1 and CDR2: SGHRS, YFSETQ. The CDR3 loop spans 13 amino acids. Between the trimmed V and J ends, which lost 2 bases and 1 base, there was a span of 6 bases. This CDR3 is CASSLRENTEAFF. CDR3 DNA sequence: TGCGCCAGCAGCTTACGAGAGAACACTGAAGCTTTCTTT.

This clonotype was seen a few times. The chain is built from TRBV20-1 and TRBJ1-1; D remains ambiguous. The CDR3 has 13 residues. Germline CDR1 is DFQATT and CDR2 is SNEGSKA (reference sequence). V was pared by 6 bases and J by 1 base, with 12 bases between. CDR3 coding DNA: TGCAGTGCCACCGTGGGAGCGAACACTGAAGCTTTCTTT. Protein product: CSATVGANTEAFF.

This clonotype was counted between two and nine times. This sequence joins TRBV12-3 or TRBV12-4 and TRBJ1-2; 7 bases agree with TRBD1. CDR3 length: 14 residues. Losses at the gene ends were 4 bases for V and 4 bases for J; bases not matched to a gene: 6. This CDR3 is CASSSLRDSYGYTF. The CDR3 coding sequence is TGTGCCAGCAGTTCTCTCCGGGACAGCTATGGCTACACCTTC.

V usage is TRBV5-8 and J usage is TRBJ2-3; D not resolved. The CDR3 runs to 12 residues. Germline loops: CDR1 SGHTS, CDR2 YDEGEE. V was shortened by 4 bases and J by 8 bases, with 11 bases between the two germline ends. DNA for the CDR3: TGTGCCAGCAGCGGGTACATGGGTACGCAGTATTTT. Its translation is CASSGYMGTQYF.

The chain's CDR3 is CASSIGPGGIGYTF. The CDR3 DNA reads TGTGCCAGTAGTATAGGGCCAGGGGGTATCGGCTACACCTTC. The chain links TRBV19 to TRBJ1-2, with 7 bases fitting TRBD1. J gave up 8 bases and V 1 base, and 7 bases lay outside the gene matches. The CDR3 spans 14 residues. CDR1 LNHDA and CDR2 SQIVND come from the germline V gene (reference sequence).

This rearrangement joins TRBV7-2 to TRBJ2-7; D remains ambiguous. Germline V gene sequence: CDR1 SGHTA, CDR2 FQGNSA. V was pared by 1 base and J by 0 bases, with 10 bases between. The CDR3 has 15 residues. DNA of the CDR3: TGTGCCAGCAGCTTAGAAGGCGGAAGCTCCTACGAGCAGTACTTC. Its protein product is CASSLEGGSSYEQYF.

This clonotype showed up just a few times. The rearrangement uses TRBV20-1 and TRBJ1-1; weak D call: TRBD1 (5 bases). CDR3 length: 11 residues. Germline V gene sequence: CDR1 DFQATT, CDR2 SNEGSKA (reference sequence). Written as DNA, the CDR3 is TGCAGCATTGGGGGGGAAACTGAAGCTTTCTTT. This gives the protein CSIGGETEAFF.

The chain couples TRBV5-1 to TRBJ2-1; D remains ambiguous. Looked up from germline, CDR1 is SGHRS and CDR2 is YFSETQ. This CDR3 is built from 10 residues. V gave up 5 bases and J gave up 9 bases, with 6 bases separating them. For the CDR3, the DNA is TGCGCCAGCAGGGGCGCTGAGCAGTTCTTC. It translates to CASRGAEQFF. The full variable domain, its missing parts supplied by reference TRBV5-1 and TRBJ2-1, is KAGVTQTPRYLIKTRGQQVTLSCSPISGHRSVSWYQQTPGQGLQFLFEYFSETQRNKGNFPGRFSGRQFSNSRSEMNVSTLELGDSALYLCASRGAEQFFGPGTRLTVL.

The sample holds many counts of this clonotype. The genes are TRBV7-2 and TRBJ2-1, with D unresolved. The CDR3 runs to 14 residues. Trimming cost V 5 bases and J 2 bases, with 10 bases left between them. Germline lookup yields CDR1 SGHTA and CDR2 FQGNSA. CDR3 nucleotides: TGTGCCAGCAGCATGGACCTAACCTACAATGAGCAGTTCTTC. Encoded protein: CASSMDLTYNEQFF. The complete variable domain, with remaining parts taken from reference TRBV7-2 and TRBJ2-1, reads GAGVSQSPSNKVTEKGKDVELRCDPISGHTALYWYRQSLGQGLEFLIYFQGNSAPDKSGLPSDRFSAERTGGSVSTLTIQRTQQEDSAVYLCASSMDLTYNEQFFGPGTRLTVL.

The V and J genes are TRBV4-1 and TRBJ2-5; no reliable D call. This CDR3 has 15 amino acids. CDR1 MGHRA and CDR2 YSYEKL come from the germline V gene. V was trimmed by 0 bases and J by 5 bases, leaving 13 bases between them. The CDR3 sequence: CASSQDAGSLETQYF. CDR3 coding DNA: TGCGCCAGCAGCCAAGATGCCGGCAGTCTGGAGACCCAGTACTTC.

The chain uses TRBV2 and TRBJ2-3, with 10 bases lining up with TRBD1. This CDR3 spans 13 amino acids. The junction had 6 bases not matched to a gene; V was cut back by 10 bases and J by 5 bases. Germline V gene lookup returns CDR1 SNHLY and CDR2 FYNNEI. The CDR3 region is CATWTGGIDTQYF. The CDR3 DNA follows: TGTGCCACCTGGACAGGGGGAATAGATACGCAGTATTTT.

The table lists this clonotype with a few counts. The gene calls are TRBV3-1 and TRBJ1-1, with 8 positions matching TRBD1. This CDR3 has 14 residues. Germline-derived CDR1 and CDR2 are LGHDT and YNNKEL (reference sequence). The J segment lost 5 bases and the V segment lost 1 base, leaving 3 bases of the junction unmatched. CDR3 DNA: TGTGCCAGCAGCCAAGCAGGGGGCAGGACTGAAGCTTTCTTT. Encoded protein: CASSQAGGRTEAFF. The variable domain in full, completed from reference TRBV3-1 and TRBJ1-1, reads DTAVSQTPKYLVTQMGNDKSIKCEQNLGHDTMYWYKQDSKKFLKIMFSYNNKELIINETVPNRFSPKSPDKAHLNLHINSLELGDSAVYFCASSQAGGRTEAFFGQGTRLTVV.

This clonotype occurred many times. V gene TRBV6-2 or TRBV6-3 combines with J gene TRBJ1-5; 7 bases line up with TRBD1. The V and J ends lost 7 bases and 0 bases, in that order; junction bases with no gene match: 15. The CDR3 length is 18 residues. Germline values: CDR1 MNHEY, CDR2 SVGEGT. CDR3 sequence: CASTSRDRLTYSNQPQHF. The CDR3 DNA reads TGTGCCAGCACCTCCCGGGACAGACTAACGTATAGCAATCAGCCCCAGCATTTT.

This clonotype has just a few counts. V and J are TRBV28 and TRBJ2-3, with D possibly matching TRBD2 (8 bases). The length of the CDR3 is 16 residues. Germline V gene data show CDR1 as MDHEN and CDR2 as SYDVKM. Trimming pared 5 bases from V and 2 bases from J, leaving 17 bases between. The CDR3 bases are TGTGCCAGCAGTCGGGACAGCGGGGGTTACACAGATACGCAGTATTTT. Amino acids: CASSRDSGGYTDTQYF.

The genes are TRBV7-2 and TRBJ1-1; D unclear. The CDR3 consists of 15 residues. With 5 bases removed from V and 7 bases from J, the gap between germline ends came to 20 bases. CDR1 and CDR2 (germline): SGHTA, FQGNSA. The CDR3 reads CASSPVGWDTGEAFF. The CDR3 DNA reads as TGTGCCAGCAGCCCCGTCGGGTGGGATACCGGTGAAGCTTTCTTT. The complete variable domain, with remaining parts taken from reference TRBV7-2 and TRBJ1-1, reads GAGVSQSPSNKVTEKGKDVELRCDPISGHTALYWYRQSLGQGLEFLIYFQGNSAPDKSGLPSDRFSAERTGGSVSTLTIQRTQQEDSAVYLCASSPVGWDTGEAFFGQGTRLTVV.

The chain is built from TRBV7-6 and TRBJ2-5, with D possibly called TRBD1 or TRBD2 (5 bases each). Per the germline V gene, CDR1 is SGHVS and CDR2 is FNYEAQ. V lost 5 bases to trimming and J lost 9 bases, with 19 bases between them. CDR3 size: 14 residues. The CDR3, as DNA: TGTGCCAGCAGCCCCGTGGGAGCCGAGGGGTCCCAGTACTTC. Translated, it gives CASSPVGAEGSQYF.